These T cell receptor beta chains were read from a single sample in a study of CD8 T cells in Susac syndrome. Each CDR3 protein is one row after TCRdb ran MiXCR on the immunoSEQ multiplex PCR reads. The sample has about 170,000 distinct CDR3 sequences, 93% seen once. The material sequenced was CD4+ T cells from PBMCs. The source of these receptors is a human donor with multiple sclerosis. Each CDR3 is given without its conserved first and last residue. A D gene is named only where the DNA matches it firmly.

v_gene	j_gene	d_gene	CDR3aa
TRBV23-1	TRBJ2-1	NA	AEGGDEQF
TRBV5-1	TRBJ2-1	NA	ASSLVANSPDEQF
TRBV20-1	TRBJ2-5	NA	SARDPEQETQY
TRBV3-1	TRBJ1-1	TRBD1	ASSQQGAYEAF
TRBV3-1	TRBJ2-7	NA	ASSPPGGRSYEQY
TRBV20-1	TRBJ1-5	NA	SASQPGAEGQPQH
TRBV24-1	TRBJ1-5	NA	ATSDRLGNQPQH
TRBV5-6	TRBJ1-1	NA	ASSKGYRVSTEAF
TRBV29-1	TRBJ2-3	TRBD2	SVKRGGANTDTQY
TRBV24-1	TRBJ2-3	TRBD1	ATSDPGTGAADTQY
TRBV5-1	TRBJ1-1	TRBD1	ASSWTGGTTEAF
TRBV29-1	TRBJ2-1	NA	SVHSPTDNEQF
TRBV29-1	TRBJ1-4	TRBD1	SVQQGIGEKLF
TRBV6-5	TRBJ2-3	NA	ASSYDGTDTQY
TRBV12-3/TRBV12-4	TRBJ1-5	NA	ASSLDPRYQPQH
TRBV12-3/TRBV12-4	TRBJ1-3	NA	ASSFAGSNSGNTIY
TRBV6-1	TRBJ1-2	NA	ASSEGGYT